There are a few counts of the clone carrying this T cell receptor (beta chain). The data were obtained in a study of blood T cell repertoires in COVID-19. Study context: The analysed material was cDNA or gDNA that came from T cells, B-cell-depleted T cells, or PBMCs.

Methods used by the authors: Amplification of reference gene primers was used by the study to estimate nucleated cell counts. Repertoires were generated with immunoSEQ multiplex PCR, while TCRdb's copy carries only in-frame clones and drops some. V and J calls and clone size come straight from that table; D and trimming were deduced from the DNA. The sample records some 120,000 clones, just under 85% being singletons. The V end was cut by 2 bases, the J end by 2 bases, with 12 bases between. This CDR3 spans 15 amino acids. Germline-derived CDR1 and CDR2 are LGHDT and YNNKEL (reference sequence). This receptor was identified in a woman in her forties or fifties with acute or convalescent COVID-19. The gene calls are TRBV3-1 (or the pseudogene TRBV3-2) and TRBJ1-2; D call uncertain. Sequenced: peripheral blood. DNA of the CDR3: TGTGCCAGCAGCCAAAGTGCCAGACTAAACTATGGCTACACCTTC. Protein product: CASSQSARLNYGYTF.